A single TCR beta chain is shown here with its context. These data belong to a study of blood T cell repertoires in COVID-19. Study overall: Some COVID-19 samples were acute and others convalescent; all came from the United States, Italy and Spain. From T cells, B-cell-depleted T cells, or PBMCs came the material, which was cDNA or gDNA.

Authors' data handling: It was from reference gene primer amplification that nucleated cell counts were estimated. Libraries were prepared by immunoSEQ multiplex PCR; TCRdb keeps only in-frame clonotypes and omits some of them. V, J and clone size were drawn from that table, and D and trimming were deduced from the DNA. The top ten hold about 6.5% of the sample, which has about 190,000 clones, over 80% seen once. Germline V gene lookup returns CDR1 MDHEN and CDR2 SYDVKM. The CDR3 runs 15 residues. V was pared by 3 bases and J by 4 bases, with 6 bases of the junction left unmatched. V gene TRBV28 combines with J gene TRBJ1-3; 7 bases line up with TRBD1. The source of this sequence is a woman aged 35 to 49 with acute or convalescent COVID-19. Sequencing was done on a sample of peripheral blood. The CDR3 DNA reads TGTGCCAGCAGTTTTGGGGACAGAGCCGGAAACACCATATATTTT. Its translation: CASSFGDRAGNTIYF. Combining the CDR3 with reference TRBV28 and TRBJ1-3 gives the whole variable domain DVKVTQSSRYLVKRTGEKVFLECVQDMDHENMFWYRQDPGLGLRLIYFSYDVKMKEKGDIPEGYSVSREKKERFSLILESASTNQTSMYLCASSFGDRAGNTIYFGEGSWLTVV.